What follows is one T cell receptor beta chain and its context. Its specificity is not known. Clones were read by immunoSEQ multiplex PCR, and TCRdb kept only the in-frame ones, dropping some. The sample contains approximately 2.5 million clones, around 94% of which appear only once. The study drew its donors from healthy HIV-negative adults without recent acute infections or vaccinations. Nashville, Tennessee was home to all donors, who were Caucasian adults. The germline CDR1 and CDR2 sequences are MNHEY and SMNVEV (reference sequence). The CDR3 covers 23 residues. Trimming at V came to 6 bases and at J to 4 bases, leaving 34 bases not matched to a gene. This specimen belongs to a study of shared clonotypes between healthy human individuals. Across the whole study: Plates per donor: three CD4 naive, three CD4 memory, two CD8 naive, one CD8 memory.

Findings and limits, study-wide: Naive subsets usually exceeded memory subsets in estimated richness.

The V gene is TRBV27, the J gene TRBJ2-7, with 9 positions matching TRBD2. The specimen sequenced was naive CD4+ T cells sorted from blood. The sample's subset: CD45RA+ positively selected. The sequence came from a man between 18 and 29 years old in good health. The CDR3 region has the DNA TGTGCCAGCAGAAATGGACAGGCCCCTATTTGGGGGGCGAGTAGCGGGAGTCGGTACGAGCAGTACTTC. The encoded protein is CASRNGQAPIWGASSGSRYEQYF.